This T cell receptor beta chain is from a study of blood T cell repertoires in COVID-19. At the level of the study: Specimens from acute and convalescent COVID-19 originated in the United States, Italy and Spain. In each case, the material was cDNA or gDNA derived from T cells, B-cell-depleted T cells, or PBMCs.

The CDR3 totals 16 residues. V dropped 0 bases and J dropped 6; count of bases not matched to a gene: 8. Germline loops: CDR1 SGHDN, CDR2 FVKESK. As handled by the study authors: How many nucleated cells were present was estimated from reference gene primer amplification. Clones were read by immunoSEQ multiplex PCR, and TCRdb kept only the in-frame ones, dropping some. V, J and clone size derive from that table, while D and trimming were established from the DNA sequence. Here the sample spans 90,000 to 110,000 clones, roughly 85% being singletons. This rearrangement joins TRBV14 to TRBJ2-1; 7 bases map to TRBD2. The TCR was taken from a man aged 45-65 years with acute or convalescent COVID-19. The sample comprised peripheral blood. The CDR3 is CASSQDTGGSFNEQFF. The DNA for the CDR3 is TGTGCCAGCAGCCAAGATACCGGGGGGAGTTTCAATGAGCAGTTCTTC.